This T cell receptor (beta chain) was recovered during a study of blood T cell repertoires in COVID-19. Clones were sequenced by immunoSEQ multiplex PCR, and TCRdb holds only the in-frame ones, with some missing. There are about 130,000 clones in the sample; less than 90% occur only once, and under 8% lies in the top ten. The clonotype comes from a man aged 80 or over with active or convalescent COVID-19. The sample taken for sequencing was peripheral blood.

The CDR3 DNA sequence: TGTGCCAGCAGCCATGGGACAGATACAGATACGCAGTATTTT. This encodes CASSHGTDTDTQYF. V is TRBV4-2 and J is TRBJ2-3; the match to TRBD1 covers 7 bases. J was trimmed by 3 bases and V by 3 bases; bases with no gene match: 3. This CDR3 is built from 14 residues. CDR1 is LGHNA, CDR2 YNFKEQ, per germline.